The 22 T cell receptor beta chains reported below all come from one sample, sequenced in a study of OX40 agonist ivuxolimab in advanced cancers. Profiled with immunoSEQ multiplex PCR; TCRdb holds only in-frame clones, not every one. The table lists tens of thousands of clones, 70% to 90% of them singletons. The starting material was CD4+ or CD8+ T cells sorted from blood, obtained in a trial of the OX40 agonist ivuxolimab. These receptors were obtained from an adult with an advanced solid tumor such as melanoma, head and neck, liver or kidney cancer.

J is TRBJ1-6 and V is TRBV9; D call uncertain. Germline V gene data show CDR1 as SGDLS and CDR2 as YYNGEE. The CDR3 consists of 15 residues. The V end lost 5 bases, the J end lost 7 bases, and 16 bases lay between the germline ends. CDR3 loop: CASSRAGSQNSPLHF. CDR3 DNA sequence: TGTGCCAGCAGTCGGGCCGGGAGCCAAAATTCACCCCTCCACTTT.

Turning to this clone: Other DNA sequences in this sample translate to the same CDR3. The V and J genes are TRBV19 and TRBJ2-5; tentatively, D is TRBD2 (6 bases). The CDR3 has 16 residues. Deletions cut 7 bases from V and 4 bases from J, with 22 bases between. CDR1 is LNHDA and CDR2 is SQIVND in the germline V gene (reference sequence). CDR3 sequence: CASTPGSGGFGETQYF. The CDR3 bases are TGTGCCAGTACACCTGGTAGTGGGGGGTTCGGAGAGACCCAGTACTTC.

This clone was recorded once. The rearrangement links TRBV7-3 to TRBJ1-1, with a possible D match to TRBD1 (6 bases). The germline gives CDR1 SGHTA, CDR2 FQGTGA. CDR3 length equals 16 residues. V lost 5 bases to trimming and J lost 0 bases, with 16 bases between them. The CDR3 here is CASSAQGSLLNTEAFF. The CDR3 DNA reads as TGTGCCAGCAGCGCCCAGGGGAGTCTCCTGAACACTGAAGCTTTCTTT.

V and J are TRBV19 and TRBJ1-1; possibly TRBD1 for D (6 bases). With 4 bases removed from V and 3 bases from J, the gap between germline ends came to 15 bases. Germline V gene lookup returns CDR1 LNHDA and CDR2 SQIVND (reference sequence). The CDR3 has 15 amino acids. The CDR3 loop reads CASSTLGGADTEAFF. In DNA form, the CDR3 reads TGTGCCAGTAGTACCCTTGGGGGGGCGGACACTGAAGCTTTCTTT.

The chain recombines TRBV30 with TRBJ1-6, with 7 bases matching TRBD1. The length of the CDR3 is 15 residues. V was pared by 8 bases and J by 0 bases, with 7 bases of the junction left unmatched. Germline V gene sequence: CDR1 GTSNPN, CDR2 SVGIG (reference sequence). The CDR3 is CARGTDNSYNSPLHF. In DNA form, the CDR3 reads TGTGCCCGGGGGACAGACAACTCCTATAATTCACCCCTCCACTTT.

The rearrangement links TRBV4-3 to TRBJ1-4; D gene unclear. Deletions cut 2 bases from V and 0 bases from J, with 13 bases between. The CDR3 is made up of 17 amino acids. Germline values: CDR1 LGHNA, CDR2 YSLEER. CDR3 nucleotides: TGCGCCAGCAGCCAAACGCCTCACCAGGCAACTAATGAAAAACTGTTTTTT. Translation gives CASSQTPHQATNEKLFF.

The V call is TRBV2, the J call TRBJ1-2; 11 bases are a match to TRBD1. Trimming at V came to 6 bases and at J to 3 bases, leaving 12 bases not matched to a gene. The CDR3 is 17 residues long. Germline-derived CDR1 and CDR2 are SNHLY and FYNNEI. The CDR3 bases are TGTGCCAGCAGAGATTGGACAGGGGGCATAATCGACTATGGCTACACCTTC. Protein product: CASRDWTGGIIDYGYTF.

The chain couples TRBV6-6 to TRBJ2-7, with 10 bases fitting TRBD1. CDR1 and CDR2 (germline): MNHNY, SVGAGI (reference sequence). The CDR3 totals 16 residues. V was pared by 6 bases and J by 2 bases, with 10 bases of the junction left unmatched. CDR3 sequence reads: CASRIDGTGATYEQYF. The CDR3 nucleotides are TGTGCCAGCAGGATAGACGGGACAGGGGCAACCTACGAGCAGTACTTC.

The chain joins TRBV18 to TRBJ2-1; 10 bases map to TRBD2. Germline lookup yields CDR1 KGHSH and CDR2 LQKENI. The J segment lost 6 bases and the V segment lost 2 bases, leaving 10 bases of the junction unmatched. The CDR3 length is 17 residues. CDR3 DNA: TGTGCCAGCTCACCAGGGGTTGAGCGGGGGGGCACCAATGAGCAGTTCTTC. It is translated as CASSPGVERGGTNEQFF.

CDR3 sequence: CASSPRTEEAFF. The CDR3 bases are TGTGCCAGCTCACCACGGACAGAAGAAGCTTTCTTT. J is TRBJ1-1 and V is TRBV18, with D maybe TRBD1 (6 bases). Germline V gene data show CDR1 as KGHSH and CDR2 as LQKENI. This CDR3 region has 12 residues. Trimming left V 1 base short and J 8 bases short, with 8 bases between.

The chain couples TRBV7-3 to TRBJ2-1; 7 bases match TRBD2. The CDR3 has 14 residues. Germline assignment: CDR1 SGHTA and CDR2 FQGTGA. V shed 5 bases, J shed 8 bases, and the junction held 9 bases outside the gene matches. The CDR3 DNA reads as TGTGCCAGCAGCCCAGGGACTGCGGGGGATGAGCAGTTCTTC. Amino acids: CASSPGTAGDEQFF.

V usage is TRBV6-5 and J usage is TRBJ1-5, with D perhaps matching TRBD1 (5 bases). The V gene lost 0 bases and the J gene lost 4 bases, with 10 bases spanning the gap. This CDR3 has 15 residues. CDR1 and CDR2 from the germline V gene are MNHEY and SVGAGI. As DNA, the CDR3 is TGTGCCAGCAGTTACTCGACGGCAGGGAATCAGCCCCAGCATTTT. Its protein is CASSYSTAGNQPQHF.

This clone turned up a few times. V is TRBV1 and J is TRBJ2-5. TRBV1 is tagged as a pseudogene. The CDR3 totals 15 residues. The CDR3 coding sequence is TGCACCAGCAGCCAAATGACCGGATTGAATGAGACCCAGTACTTC. Protein product: CTSSQMTGLNETQYF.

Only one count was recorded for this clone. This chain connects TRBV11-2 to TRBJ2-5; weak D call: TRBD1 (5 bases). Germline CDR1 SGHAT, CDR2 FQNNGV. CDR3 length: 14 residues. Deletions cut 5 bases from V and 4 bases from J, with 14 bases between. The CDR3: CASSVGAGLETQYF. The CDR3 DNA reads TGTGCCAGCAGCGTAGGGGCAGGCCTAGAGACCCAGTACTTC. Filled out from reference TRBV11-2 and TRBJ2-5, the complete variable domain reads EAGVAQSPRYKIIEKRQSVAFWCNPISGHATLYWYQQILGQGPKLLIQFQNNGVVDDSQLPKDRFSAERLKGVDSTLKIQPAKLEDSAVYLCASSVGAGLETQYFGPGTRLLVL.

The chain's CDR3 is CSARAGGGYTQYF. The CDR3 coding sequence is TGCAGCGCCCGAGCGGGGGGGGGTTATACGCAGTATTTT. V gene TRBV29-1 combines with J gene TRBJ2-3; 10 nucleotides line up with TRBD2. The CDR3 loop spans 13 amino acids. The V gene's germline CDR1 is SQVTM and CDR2 ANQGSEA. Unmatched junction bases numbered 8, after V lost 7 bases and J lost 7 bases.

This clone turned up a few times. CDR3 sequence (DNA): TGTGCCAGTCAATTACAGGGGCACCTAGGGGAGACCCAGTACTTC. Its protein product is CASQLQGHLGETQYF. V and J are TRBV19 and TRBJ2-5, with 7 bases matching TRBD1. The CDR3 totals 15 residues. Germline CDR1 and CDR2: LNHDA and SQIVND (reference sequence). J lost 5 bases, V lost 8 bases, and 14 bases had no gene match.

The rearrangement uses TRBV4-3 and TRBJ2-3, with TRBD1 matching over 10 bases. The CDR3 has 17 amino acids. The germline V gene has CDR1 LGHNA and CDR2 YSLEER. V dropped 2 bases and J dropped 2; count of bases not matched to a gene: 7. The CDR3 region is CASSQTPGQGFTDTQYF. In nucleotides, the CDR3 is TGCGCCAGCAGCCAAACCCCGGGACAGGGGTTCACAGATACGCAGTATTTT.

The chain has TRBV9 and TRBJ2-5; TRBD2 matches 9 bases. This CDR3 is built from 15 residues. After removal of 0 bases from V and 4 bases from J, the junction contained 4 bases not matched to a gene. CDR1 is SGDLS, CDR2 YYNGEE, per germline. The CDR3 nucleotides are TGTGCCAGCAGCGTAGGGACTAGCGAGTCAGAGACCCAGTACTTC. It translates to CASSVGTSESETQYF.

The rearrangement uses TRBV9 and TRBJ1-6; D possibly corresponds to TRBD1 (5 bases). CDR1 and CDR2 (germline): SGDLS, YYNGEE. Trimming left V 4 bases short and J 11 bases short, with 16 bases between. This CDR3 is built from 14 residues. The CDR3 DNA reads TGTGCCAGCAGCTTCCGGTGGGGCCAGACACCCCTCCACTTT. This gives the protein CASSFRWGQTPLHF.

This clone was recorded a few times. Other DNA sequences of this sample code for an identical CDR3. This chain connects TRBV30 to TRBJ1-2; no reliable D call. Between the trimmed V and J ends, which lost 3 bases and 2 bases, there was a span of 7 bases. The germline V gene has CDR1 GTSNPN and CDR2 SVGIG (reference sequence). CDR3 length: 12 amino acids. Here the CDR3 reads CAWRDGNYGYTF. CDR3 DNA sequence: TGTGCCTGGAGGGACGGAAACTATGGCTACACCTTC.

This chain links TRBV4-1 with TRBJ2-3; 12 bases map to TRBD2. Looked up from germline, CDR1 is MGHRA and CDR2 is YSYEKL. This CDR3 comprises 18 residues. V lost 5 bases and J lost 5; bases outside the gene matches: 14. This CDR3 is CASSTSAPSGGARDTQYF. For the CDR3, the DNA is TGCGCCAGCAGCACATCAGCGCCTAGCGGGGGGGCCAGAGATACGCAGTATTTT.

This sequence joins TRBV7-9 and TRBJ2-7; 7 nucleotides line up with TRBD1. Looked up from germline, CDR1 is SEHNR and CDR2 is FQNEAQ (reference sequence). The CDR3 sequence is 14 residues long. V lost 1 base to trimming and J lost 7 bases; unmatched junction nucleotides: 7. The CDR3 is CASSLENRGLEQYF. CDR3 sequence (DNA): TGTGCCAGCAGCTTAGAAAACAGGGGTTTGGAGCAGTACTTC. The variable domain in full, completed from reference TRBV7-9 and TRBJ2-7, reads DTGVSQNPRHKITKRGQNVTFRCDPISEHNRLYWYRQTLGQGPEFLTYFQNEAQLEKSRLLSDRFSAERPKGSFSTLEIQRTEQGDSAMYLCASSLENRGLEQYFGPGTRLTVT.